This TCR beta chain was retrieved from a study of shared clonotypes between healthy human individuals. Study-level points and caveats: Some clonotypes were shared by all four sorted-subset donors, while others were not shared. The non-shared ones had lower generation probabilities than the shared ones.

A word on this clone: Its antigen is not known.

Recent acute infections and vaccinations were absent in the healthy HIV-negative adult donors. A split of CD4+ cells into CD45RA+ naive and CD45RA-negative memory subsets was performed. Sequencing used immunoSEQ multiplex PCR; TCRdb keeps in-frame clones, though not all of them. The sample shows millions of clones, about 92% of them seen only once. Sample: naive CD4+ T cells from PBMCs. This sample's subset: CD45RA+ positively selected. This clonotype originated in a young man in good health. Some clones in this sample may be carry-over from other donors' samples.

The CDR3 here is CASSLSLAISGELFF. As DNA, the CDR3 is TGTGCCAGCAGCTTATCACTAGCGATCTCCGGGGAGCTGTTTTTT. This chain links TRBV7-9 with TRBJ2-2, with 7 bases aligning to TRBD2. CDR3 size: 15 residues. V trimming: 2 bases; J trimming: 6 bases; junction bases outside the gene matches: 6. Germline V lookup: CDR1 SEHNR, CDR2 FQNEAQ (reference sequence).